The 30 T cell receptor beta chains presented below share a single source sample, sequenced in a study of blood T cell repertoires in COVID-19. TCRdb keeps only in-frame clones here, not all; method: immunoSEQ multiplex PCR. The sample has 150,000 to 170,000 clones, roughly 89% seen once. The sample comprised peripheral blood. The receptors were sampled from a man aged 50-59 years with acute or convalescent COVID-19.

V and J are TRBV10-2 and TRBJ1-3, with D perhaps TRBD1 (6 bases). The ends were cut back, 5 bases at V and 0 bases at J, with 11 bases in the middle. The length of the CDR3 is 15 residues. The germline gives CDR1 WSHSY, CDR2 SAAADI. In nucleotides, the CDR3 is TGCGCCAGCAGTTTTGACAGGAGCTCTGGAAACACCATATATTTT. Encoded protein: CASSFDRSSGNTIYF.

This clone came up once. The chain links TRBV6-5 to TRBJ2-7, with 7 positions matching TRBD1. Germline CDR1 and CDR2: MNHEY and SVGAGI. This CDR3 has 15 amino acids. The ends lost 2 bases at V and 0 bases at J; junction bases unmatched: 4. The CDR3 here is CASSYGDSSSYEQYF. CDR3 DNA: TGTGCCAGCAGTTACGGGGACAGCTCCTCCTACGAGCAGTACTTC.

The CDR3 coding sequence is TGTGCCAGCAGTCGTATCCGGCACCCGGACAGGGGTGTTTGGACTGAAGCTTTCTTT. Its translation: CASSRIRHPDRGVWTEAFF. The V call is TRBV27, the J call TRBJ1-1; 9 bases map to TRBD1. The CDR3 covers 19 residues. V trimming: 5 bases; J trimming: 5 bases; junction bases outside the gene matches: 21. Germline V gene sequence: CDR1 MNHEY, CDR2 SMNVEV (reference sequence).

The CDR3 loop is CASSLVREKNQPQHF. As DNA, the CDR3 is TGTGCCAGCAGCTTAGTGAGAGAGAAAAATCAGCCCCAGCATTTT. The gene calls are TRBV7-8 and TRBJ1-5, with D unresolved. Trimming stripped 1 base from V and 4 bases from J, with 11 bases between. Germline CDR1 SGHVS, CDR2 FQNEAQ. This CDR3 contains 15 residues.

The gene calls are TRBV19 and TRBJ2-3, with D unresolved. The CDR3 loop spans 14 amino acids. V was clipped by 0 bases and J by 9 bases, with 13 bases between them. Germline assignment: CDR1 LNHDA and CDR2 SQIVND (reference sequence). The CDR3 nucleotides read TGTGCCAGTAGTATAGACGCCCAGCGTGTGACGCAGTATTTT. This translates into CASSIDAQRVTQYF.

This clone has more than one count but fewer than ten. This chain connects TRBV6-5 to TRBJ1-2, with a weak D call TRBD1 (5 bases). Germline CDR1 is MNHEY and CDR2 is SVGAGI. CDR3 length: 16 residues. Trimming pared 0 bases from V and 2 bases from J, leaving 13 bases between. The CDR3 loop is CASSYSDKTLNYGYTF. The CDR3 coding sequence is TGTGCCAGCAGTTACTCGGACAAGACTCTAAACTATGGCTACACCTTC.

In regard to this clone: Other DNA sequences from this sample encode an identical CDR3 as well. V gene TRBV9 combines with J gene TRBJ1-2, with 7 bases that match TRBD1. The CDR3 extends over 13 amino acids. The V gene's germline CDR1 is SGDLS and CDR2 YYNGEE. The J segment lost 5 bases and the V segment lost 3 bases, leaving 4 bases of the junction unmatched. This CDR3 reads CASSGDRDYGYTF. As DNA, the CDR3 is TGTGCCAGCAGCGGAGACAGGGATTATGGCTACACCTTC.

The gene calls are TRBV14 and TRBJ1-3, with a tentative D call TRBD1 (5 bases). The CDR3 has 16 residues. Trimming stripped 5 bases from V and 2 bases from J, with 16 bases between. CDR1 and CDR2 from the germline V gene are SGHDN and FVKESK. The CDR3 region has the DNA TGTGCCAGCAGCTACGAGCCCCGGGGGACTGGAAACACCATATATTTT. This translates into CASSYEPRGTGNTIYF.

The V gene is TRBV30, the J gene TRBJ2-2; TRBD2 is a possible D gene (6 bases). CDR1 GTSNPN and CDR2 SVGIG come from the germline V gene (reference sequence). V was pared by 8 bases and J by 3 bases, with 13 bases between. The CDR3 runs 13 residues. CDR3 sequence: CARLRGDTGELFF. DNA for the CDR3: TGTGCCAGATTACGCGGGGACACCGGGGAGCTGTTTTTT.

The chain joins TRBV19 to TRBJ2-3, with 9 bases identical to TRBD1. Per the germline V gene, CDR1 is LNHDA and CDR2 is SQIVND (reference sequence). The CDR3 covers 15 residues. Germline trimming cut 6 bases from V and 4 bases from J; bases unmatched to any gene: 8. The CDR3 is CASSRSDRGADTQYF. The CDR3 DNA reads as TGTGCCAGTAGCCGATCGGACAGGGGAGCAGATACGCAGTATTTT.

The genes are TRBV5-4 and TRBJ2-3; the match to TRBD2 covers 9 bases. The trim removed 2 bases at V and 1 base at J, leaving 2 bases unmatched. The CDR3 is 15 residues long. Germline CDR1 SGHNT, CDR2 YYREEE (reference sequence). The CDR3 region has the DNA TGTGCCAGCAGCTTTCGACTAGCGGGCACAGATACGCAGTATTTT. Translated: CASSFRLAGTDTQYF.

The chain uses TRBV3-1 (or the pseudogene TRBV3-2) and TRBJ2-2; D unclear. CDR1 is LGHDT and CDR2 is YNNKEL in the germline V gene (reference sequence). The CDR3 consists of 14 residues. The V and J ends lost 3 bases and 1 base respectively, with 6 bases between them. This CDR3 is CASSQTWNTGELFF. DNA for the CDR3: TGTGCCAGCAGCCAGACATGGAACACCGGGGAGCTGTTTTTT.

The chain combines TRBV18 with TRBJ2-1; 9 bases fit TRBD1. Germline V lookup: CDR1 KGHSH, CDR2 LQKENI. V shed 2 bases, J shed 7 bases, and the junction held 3 bases outside the gene matches. The CDR3 extends over 14 amino acids. The CDR3 protein is CASSPKTGGNEQFF. In DNA form, the CDR3 reads TGTGCCAGCTCACCAAAGACAGGGGGGAATGAGCAGTTCTTC.

The V gene is TRBV9, the J gene TRBJ1-1; 8 bases match TRBD1. The CDR3 has 17 residues. The J segment lost 0 bases and the V segment lost 1 base, leaving 8 bases of the junction unmatched. CDR1 and CDR2 from the germline V gene are SGDLS and YYNGEE. CDR3 nucleotides: TGTGCCAGCAGCGTATCGACAGGGGACCGAATGAACACTGAAGCTTTCTTT. Translation gives CASSVSTGDRMNTEAFF.

The chain carries TRBV28 and TRBJ1-6, with D hard to call. The V gene lost 2 bases and the J gene lost 7 bases, with 9 bases spanning the gap. The CDR3 length is 14 residues. Germline V gene data show CDR1 as MDHEN and CDR2 as SYDVKM. The CDR3 loop is CASSLRAGNSPLHF. The CDR3 DNA reads as TGTGCCAGCAGTTTAAGGGCGGGGAATTCACCCCTCCACTTT. Together with reference TRBV28 and TRBJ1-6, the CDR3 gives the full variable domain: DVKVTQSSRYLVKRTGEKVFLECVQDMDHENMFWYRQDPGLGLRLIYFSYDVKMKEKGDIPEGYSVSREKKERFSLILESASTNQTSMYLCASSLRAGNSPLHFGNGTRLTVT.

The chain carries TRBV28 and TRBJ2-2, with TRBD1 matching 7 bases. Germline V gene sequence: CDR1 MDHEN, CDR2 SYDVKM. The CDR3 covers 18 residues. The J segment lost 3 bases and the V segment lost 5 bases, leaving 15 bases of the junction unmatched. The CDR3 protein is CASSVYVIGQGDTGELFF. In nucleotides, the CDR3 is TGTGCCAGCAGTGTCTACGTAATAGGTCAGGGGGACACCGGGGAGCTGTTTTTT.

This clone was observed a single time. The chain combines TRBV5-1 with TRBJ2-4, with 12 bases aligning to TRBD2. With V trimmed by 3 bases and J by 10 bases, 8 bases remained unmatched. CDR1 is SGHRS, CDR2 YFSETQ, per germline. CDR3 size: 15 residues. The CDR3 bases are TGCGCCAGCAGCTCGCCGACTAGCGGGGGAGGTATTCAGTACTTC. It is translated as CASSSPTSGGGIQYF.

This clone was seen a single time. The V and J genes are TRBV7-2 and TRBJ2-3; 10 nucleotides line up with TRBD2. The CDR3 totals 16 residues. After removal of 5 bases from V and 7 bases from J, the junction contained 12 bases not matched to a gene. Germline CDR1 is SGHTA and CDR2 is FQGNSA. CDR3 coding DNA: TGTGCCAGCAGCCAAAGCCGTGAGCGGGGGGGCCATACGCAGTATTTT. It yields the protein CASSQSRERGGHTQYF.

The chain employs TRBV11-2 and TRBJ1-2; 12 nucleotides agree with TRBD1. Trimming at V came to 6 bases and at J to 8 bases, leaving 4 bases not matched to a gene. The length of the CDR3 is 13 residues. Looked up from germline, CDR1 is SGHAT and CDR2 is FQNNGV. CDR3 bases: TGTGCCAGCAGGGGACAGGGGGCGAAGGGCTACACCTTC. Its translation is CASRGQGAKGYTF.

The chain uses TRBV5-1 and TRBJ2-6; maybe TRBD2 (5 bases). The CDR3 covers 16 residues. Germline assignment: CDR1 SGHRS and CDR2 YFSETQ. V shed 0 bases and J shed 0 bases, with 7 bases lying between them. CDR3 sequence reads: CASSLGGSSGANVLTF. CDR3 nucleotides: TGCGCCAGCAGCTTGGGAGGGAGCTCTGGGGCCAACGTCCTGACTTTC.

The rearrangement links TRBV29-1 to TRBJ2-1, with a weak D call TRBD2 (6 bases). Germline V lookup: CDR1 SQVTM, CDR2 ANQGSEA. The CDR3 sequence is 13 residues long. The V and J ends lost 6 bases and 0 bases respectively, with 9 bases between them. The CDR3 loop is CSVRLVSYNEQFF. The CDR3 DNA reads as TGCAGCGTCCGACTAGTCTCCTACAATGAGCAGTTCTTC.

The rearrangement uses TRBV7-2 and TRBJ1-1; perhaps TRBD1 as D (6 bases). This CDR3 comprises 14 residues. The V gene's germline CDR1 is SGHTA and CDR2 FQGNSA. The V gene lost 2 bases and the J gene lost 7 bases, with 14 bases spanning the gap. CDR3 in DNA: TGTGCCAGCAGCTTATCCCAGGGGCCAGATGAAGCTTTCTTT. This gives the protein CASSLSQGPDEAFF.

This chain joins TRBV30 and TRBJ2-3; D gene uncertain. V was trimmed by 2 bases and J by 0 bases, leaving 3 bases between them. The CDR3 totals 12 residues. CDR1 is GTSNPN and CDR2 is SVGIG in the germline V gene (reference sequence). Here the CDR3 reads CAWSSSTDTQYF. DNA for the CDR3: TGTGCCTGGAGTTCAAGCACAGATACGCAGTATTTT.

This clone was picked up one time. The rearrangement links TRBV19 to TRBJ2-7; D is perhaps TRBD2 (6 bases). This CDR3 region has 14 residues. Germline CDR1 is LNHDA and CDR2 is SQIVND (reference sequence). V lost 5 bases and J 6 bases, leaving 17 bases between the germline ends. CDR3 residues: CASSRSPGGVEQYV. In nucleotides, the CDR3 is TGTGCCAGTAGTCGGTCTCCTGGCGGGGTCGAGCAGTACGTC.

The chain joins TRBV18 to TRBJ1-1, with TRBD1 matching 8 bases. The V segment lost 6 bases and the J segment 4 bases; nucleotides outside the gene matches: 10. Per the germline V gene, CDR1 is KGHSH and CDR2 is LQKENI. The CDR3 loop spans 15 amino acids. The CDR3: CASSLPQGASTEAFF. The CDR3 bases are TGTGCCAGCTCCCTTCCTCAGGGGGCGAGCACTGAAGCTTTCTTT.

The V and J genes are TRBV30 and TRBJ2-5; D is possibly TRBD2 (6 bases). CDR1 is GTSNPN, CDR2 SVGIG, per germline (reference sequence). The CDR3 has 12 amino acids. With 2 bases removed from V and 9 bases from J, the gap between germline ends came to 13 bases. The CDR3 protein is CAWSRSPGAQYF. CDR3 DNA: TGTGCCTGGAGTCGAAGTCCGGGGGCCCAGTACTTC.

The chain joins TRBV6-6 to TRBJ1-5, with D possibly TRBD1 on 5 matching bases. The CDR3 runs 12 residues. Trimming shortened V by 5 bases and J by 7 bases, and 9 bases separated the two germline ends. Germline V gene sequence: CDR1 MNHNY, CDR2 SVGAGI (reference sequence). Written as DNA, the CDR3 is TGTGCCAGCAGTCGGGAGGGGCAGCCCCAGCATTTT. It codes for CASSREGQPQHF.

This clone came up once. The CDR3 DNA sequence: TGTGCCAGCAGCTTGCTAGGCAGGGGGTCACGTGAGCAGTACTTC. This sequence encodes CASSLLGRGSREQYF. The chain combines TRBV5-4 with TRBJ2-7, with 7 bases matching TRBD1. The CDR3 is 15 amino acids. The ends lost 1 base at V and 7 bases at J; junction bases unmatched: 11. The germline V gene encodes CDR1 SGHNT and CDR2 YYREEE (reference sequence).

This chain uses TRBV2 with TRBJ2-1; 10 nucleotides agree with TRBD2. Trimming at V came to 0 bases and at J to 6 bases, leaving 2 bases not matched to a gene. The CDR3 spans 15 residues. Looked up from germline, CDR1 is SNHLY and CDR2 is FYNNEI. The CDR3 loop reads CASSEASGRFNEQFF. In nucleotides, the CDR3 is TGTGCCAGCAGTGAAGCTAGCGGGAGGTTCAATGAGCAGTTCTTC.

This clone came up a few times. V usage is TRBV23-1 and J usage is TRBJ1-3; no clear D gene. TRBV23-1 is recorded as an ORF, its role being uncertain. The V end was cut by 6 bases, the J end by 5 bases, with 5 bases between. This CDR3 comprises 11 residues. For the CDR3, the DNA is TGCGCCAGCAGGAGAAGAAACACCATATATTTT. Protein product: CASRRRNTIYF.